The 8 T cell receptor beta chains below all came from one sample that was sequenced in a study of blood T cell repertoires in COVID-19. The repertoire was sequenced with immunoSEQ multiplex PCR; TCRdb's copy has only in-frame clones and lacks some. This table holds approximately 180,000 clones, 89% found once. Sequenced sample: PBMCs or T cells enriched from blood (not recorded which). These receptors came from a woman aged 40 to 50 with acute COVID-19.

The chain couples TRBV3-1 (or the pseudogene TRBV3-2) to TRBJ1-2; a weak D match, TRBD1 (5 bases). Trimming stripped 2 bases from V and 6 bases from J, with 13 bases between. The germline V gene encodes CDR1 LGHDT and CDR2 YNNKEL (reference sequence). This CDR3 contains 14 residues. For the CDR3, the DNA is TGTGCCAGCAGCCAAAGGCGGTGGGGGGATGGCTACACCTTC. It translates to CASSQRRWGDGYTF.

This rearrangement joins TRBV2 to TRBJ2-7; unclear D gene. The CDR3 spans 15 residues. Germline V gene data show CDR1 as SNHLY and CDR2 as FYNNEI. V lost 2 bases to trimming and J lost 3 bases, with 14 bases between them. The CDR3 here is CASSEYDGRGYEQYF. CDR3 nucleotides: TGTGCCAGCAGTGAATATGACGGCAGAGGCTACGAGCAGTACTTC.

This chain joins TRBV28 and TRBJ2-5; D gene unclear. The CDR3 consists of 11 residues. The germline V and J ends were trimmed by 3 bases and 3 bases, with 2 bases remaining between them. The germline CDR1 and CDR2 sequences are MDHEN and SYDVKM. The CDR3 here is CASSFKETQYF. The CDR3 bases are TGTGCCAGCAGTTTTAAAGAGACCCAGTACTTC.

The chain employs TRBV9 and TRBJ2-7, with TRBD2 matching over 10 bases. CDR3 length: 14 residues. J was trimmed by 5 bases and V by 3 bases; bases with no gene match: 5. Germline loops: CDR1 SGDLS, CDR2 YYNGEE. CDR3 DNA sequence: TGTGCCAGCAGCGCCAGCGGGGGGGCCGACGAGCAGTACTTC. Translated: CASSASGGADEQYF.

With regard to this clone: One end of the junction is discordant with germline, which a read error may explain. This rearrangement joins TRBV27 to TRBJ2-7; TRBD2 matches at 11 bases. CDR1 MNHEY and CDR2 SMNVEV come from the germline V gene (reference sequence). CDR3 size: 14 residues. This CDR3 reads CATSSGGGPYEQYF. CDR3 DNA sequence: TGTGCCACCAGTAGCGGGGGGGGCCCCTACGAGCAGTACTTC.

This clone was observed a single time. V and J are TRBV2 and TRBJ1-2, with D unclear. There are 13 residues in the CDR3. Germline values: CDR1 SNHLY, CDR2 FYNNEI. V was clipped by 3 bases and J by 0 bases, with 5 bases between them. CDR3 sequence reads: CASSDTTNYGYTF. The CDR3 DNA reads as TGTGCCAGCAGTGACACTACTAACTATGGCTACACCTTC.

The rearrangement joins TRBV4-1 to TRBJ1-3; unclear D gene. Germline assignment: CDR1 MGHRA and CDR2 YSYEKL. Trimming shortened V by 0 bases and J by 4 bases, and 13 bases separated the two germline ends. This CDR3 has 16 amino acids. This chain's CDR3 is CASSQDLRALGNTIYF. The CDR3 coding sequence is TGCGCCAGCAGCCAAGATCTGCGGGCGTTGGGAAACACCATATATTTT.

This chain joins TRBV13 and TRBJ1-5; D is perhaps TRBD1 (5 bases). This CDR3 has 14 amino acids. The germline V gene encodes CDR1 PRHDT and CDR2 FYEKMQ (reference sequence). V was shortened by 4 bases and J by 3 bases, with 10 bases between the two germline ends. CDR3 sequence reads: CASSYGTANQPQHF. The CDR3, as DNA: TGTGCCAGCAGCTACGGGACTGCCAATCAGCCCCAGCATTTT.